This TCR beta chain derives from a study of T cells in Graves' hyperthyroidism and ophthalmopathy. TCR beta CDR3 regions were amplified from RNA transcripts. The HTBI primer set served for first-round RT-PCR of the TCR CDR3. MiXCR, applied by TCRdb to the multiplex PCR reads, yields one record per CDR3 protein. Altogether a few hundred thousand distinct CDR3 sequences are present, roughly 15% being singletons, with the ten largest covering under 25%. Germline V gene sequence: CDR1 DFQATT, CDR2 SNEGSKA (reference sequence). The CDR3 contains 15 residues. With V trimmed by 4 bases and J by 0 bases, 7 bases remained unmatched. Ophthalmopathy patients showed a Clinical Activity Score of at least 3, NOSPECS grade of at least 4 and duration under 3 months. In making diagnoses, clinical symptoms, serum thyroxine and TRAb, thyroid ultrasound and orbital computed tomography were all used.

The clonotype originates from a woman between 55 and 75 years old with Graves' ophthalmopathy. The sample taken for sequencing was blood. V usage is TRBV20-1 and J usage is TRBJ2-3, with 7 positions matching TRBD2. CDR3 amino acids: CSATLLAASTDTQYF. The CDR3 DNA reads TGCAGTGCTACCCTTCTAGCGGCTAGCACAGATACGCAGTATTTT.